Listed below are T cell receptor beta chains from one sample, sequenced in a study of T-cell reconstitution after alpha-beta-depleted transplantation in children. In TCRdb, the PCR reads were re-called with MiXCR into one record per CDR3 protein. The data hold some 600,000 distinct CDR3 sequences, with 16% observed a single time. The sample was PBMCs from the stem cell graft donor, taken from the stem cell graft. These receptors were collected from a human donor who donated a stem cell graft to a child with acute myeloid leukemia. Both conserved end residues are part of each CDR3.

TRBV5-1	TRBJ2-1	CASSLAWAGDEQFF
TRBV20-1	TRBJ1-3	CSARQLSGNTIYF
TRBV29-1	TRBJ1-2	CSVVTGNGYTF
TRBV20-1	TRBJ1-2	CSASPGQGGGYTF
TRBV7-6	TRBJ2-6	CASSLYLGGSGANVLTF
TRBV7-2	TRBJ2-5	CASSIGLAAGEETQYF
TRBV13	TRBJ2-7	CASSARTSSYEQYF
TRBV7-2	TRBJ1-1	CASSNTRTEAFF
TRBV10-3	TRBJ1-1	CAISERARDEAFF
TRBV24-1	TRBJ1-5	CATSDRRTGINQPQHF